A single sample is the source of the 7 T cell receptor beta chains below, sequenced in a study of CD8 T cells in ankylosing spondylitis. Each CDR3 protein is one row after TCRdb ran MiXCR on the 5' RACE reads. The table has 200,000 to 250,000 distinct CDR3 sequences, roughly a tenth seen once. The sequencing sample was made of blood, either unsorted or a sorted T cell fraction (not recorded which). The receptors derive from a male donor with ankylosing spondylitis or in good health (not recorded which).

Ten or more counts support this clonotype. The CDR3 DNA follows: TGTGCCAGCAGTTTAAGCAGGGGTTCCGACGAGCAGTACTTC. The encoded protein is CASSLSRGSDEQYF. The chain combines TRBV12-3 or TRBV12-4 with TRBJ2-7; perhaps TRBD1 as D (6 bases). Deletions cut 2 bases from V and 5 bases from J, with 13 bases between. The CDR3 totals 14 residues.

The chain employs TRBV6-1 and TRBJ1-3; maybe TRBD1 (5 bases). The CDR3 length is 16 residues. From germline, CDR1 is MNHNS and CDR2 SASEGT. V was clipped by 8 bases and J by 0 bases, with 17 bases between them. DNA for the CDR3: TGTGCCAGCGGCGCGACAGCGGCCGCCTCTGGAAACACCATATATTTT. Its translation is CASGATAAASGNTIYF.

In this sample, this clonotype turned up many times. The chain is built from TRBV18 and TRBJ1-2; D call uncertain. CDR3 size: 14 residues. Between the trimmed V and J ends, which lost 6 bases and 0 bases, there was a span of 11 bases. CDR1 is KGHSH, CDR2 LQKENI, per germline. The DNA of the CDR3 is TGTGCCAGCTCTCCGGGAGAGTCTAACTATGGCTACACCTTC. Protein: CASSPGESNYGYTF.

This clonotype was detected ten times or more. The CDR3 is CASSLARNEQFF. The CDR3 DNA follows: TGTGCCAGCAGTTTAGCGCGGAATGAGCAGTTCTTC. V is TRBV12-3 or TRBV12-4 and J is TRBJ2-1; no reliable D call. This CDR3 contains 12 residues. Trimming stripped 0 bases from V and 7 bases from J, with 4 bases between.

This clonotype was detected many times. This chain connects TRBV12-3 or TRBV12-4 to TRBJ1-4, with 10 positions matching TRBD1. J was trimmed by 7 bases and V by 6 bases; bases with no gene match: 5. The CDR3 loop spans 14 amino acids. CDR3 loop: CASSPGTGVEKLFF. In DNA form, the CDR3 reads TGTGCCAGCAGCCCAGGGACAGGGGTTGAAAAACTGTTTTTT.

The rearrangement links TRBV20-1 to TRBJ2-3; 9 nucleotides agree with TRBD2. CDR1 DFQATT and CDR2 SNEGSKA come from the germline V gene (reference sequence). The J segment lost 5 bases and the V segment lost 1 base, leaving 4 bases of the junction unmatched. The CDR3 is 14 residues long. The CDR3: CSARVAGAVDTQYF. CDR3 DNA: TGCAGTGCTAGAGTAGCGGGGGCGGTAGATACGCAGTATTTT.

This clonotype was found a few times. J is TRBJ2-2 and V is TRBV24-1, with 7 bases aligning to TRBD1. The CDR3 runs 16 residues. Germline trimming cut 3 bases from V and 1 base from J; bases unmatched to any gene: 4. The germline V gene encodes CDR1 KGHDR and CDR2 SFDVKD. The CDR3 spells CATSDPRTGNTGELFF. The CDR3 DNA is TGTGCCACCAGTGATCCGAGGACAGGGAACACCGGGGAGCTGTTTTTT.